Listed here is a single T cell receptor beta chain. V lost 0 bases and J 6 bases, leaving 15 bases between the germline ends. Germline CDR1 reads SGHAT; CDR2 reads FQNNGV. The CDR3 spans 15 residues. This sample was included in a study of shared clonotypes between healthy human individuals. What was sequenced on ten immunoSEQ deep assay plates was unsorted PBMC DNA. Libraries were prepared by immunoSEQ multiplex PCR; TCRdb keeps only in-frame clonotypes and omits some of them. There are around 500,000 clones in the sample; 70% to 80% occur only once, and under 15% lies in the top ten. Nashville, Tennessee was home to all donors, who were Caucasian adults. Roughly 84 million PBMCs served as the genomic DNA source for unsorted samples.

This receptor was identified in a woman aged 40 to 49 in good health. Some clones in this sample may be carry-over from other donors' samples. Input material: PBMCs. The rearrangement links TRBV11-2 to TRBJ2-7; perhaps TRBD2 as D (5 bases). CDR3 region: CASSLDPGSSVEQYF. CDR3 nucleotide sequence: TGTGCCAGCAGCTTAGATCCTGGGAGTTCTGTCGAGCAGTACTTC.